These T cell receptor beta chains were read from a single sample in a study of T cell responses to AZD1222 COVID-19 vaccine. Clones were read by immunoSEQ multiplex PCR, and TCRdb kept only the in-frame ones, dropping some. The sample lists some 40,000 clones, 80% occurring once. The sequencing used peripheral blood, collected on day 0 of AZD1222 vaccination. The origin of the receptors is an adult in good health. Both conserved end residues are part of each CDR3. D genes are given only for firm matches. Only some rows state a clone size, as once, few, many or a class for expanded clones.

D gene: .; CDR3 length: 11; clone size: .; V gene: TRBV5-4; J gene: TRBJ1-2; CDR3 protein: CASSPGDGYTF; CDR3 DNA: TGTGCCAGCAGCCCCGGTGATGGCTACACCTTC
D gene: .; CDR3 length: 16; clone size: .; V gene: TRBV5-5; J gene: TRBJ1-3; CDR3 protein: CASSRQTLFSGNTIYF; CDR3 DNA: TGTGCCAGCAGCCGACAGACGCTCTTCTCTGGAAACACCATATATTTT
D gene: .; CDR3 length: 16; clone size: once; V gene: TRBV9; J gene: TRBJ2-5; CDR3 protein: CASSVAGAGAGETQYF; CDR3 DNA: TGTGCCAGCAGCGTAGCTGGGGCAGGGGCGGGGGAGACCCAGTACTTC
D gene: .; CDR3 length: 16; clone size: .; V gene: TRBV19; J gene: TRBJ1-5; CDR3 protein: CASTTLAWESNQPQHF; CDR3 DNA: TGTGCCAGTACCACCCTAGCGTGGGAGTCCAATCAGCCCCAGCATTTT
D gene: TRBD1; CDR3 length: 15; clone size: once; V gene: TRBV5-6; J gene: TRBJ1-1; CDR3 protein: CASSRTTGGNTEAFF; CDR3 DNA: TGTGCCAGCAGCAGGACGACAGGGGGGAACACTGAAGCTTTCTTT
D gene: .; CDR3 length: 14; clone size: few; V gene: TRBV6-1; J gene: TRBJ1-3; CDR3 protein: CASSEGGAGNTIYF; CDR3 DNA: TGTGCCAGCAGTGAAGGGGGAGCTGGAAACACCATATATTTT
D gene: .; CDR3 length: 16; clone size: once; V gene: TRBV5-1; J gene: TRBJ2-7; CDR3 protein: CASSLDGSYGVYEQYF; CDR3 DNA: TGCGCCAGCAGCTTGGACGGTAGTTACGGCGTCTACGAGCAGTACTTC
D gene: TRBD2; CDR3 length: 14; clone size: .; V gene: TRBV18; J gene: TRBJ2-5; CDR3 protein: CASSPSSGGVDQYF; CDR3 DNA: TGTGCCAGCTCACCGAGTAGCGGGGGGGTCGACCAGTACTTC
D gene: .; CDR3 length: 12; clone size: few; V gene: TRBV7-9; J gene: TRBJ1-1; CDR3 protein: CASSLKQGLAFF; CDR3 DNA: TGTGCCAGCAGCTTAAAGCAGGGTTTGGCTTTCTTT
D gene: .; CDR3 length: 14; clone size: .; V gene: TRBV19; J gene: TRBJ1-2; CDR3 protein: CASSIEGLSYGYTF; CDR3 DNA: TGTGCCAGTAGTATTGAGGGGCTCAGCTATGGCTACACCTTC
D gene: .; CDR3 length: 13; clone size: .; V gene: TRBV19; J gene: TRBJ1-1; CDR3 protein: CASSSVGGTEAFF; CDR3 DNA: TGTGCCAGTAGTTCCGTGGGGGGCACTGAAGCTTTCTTT
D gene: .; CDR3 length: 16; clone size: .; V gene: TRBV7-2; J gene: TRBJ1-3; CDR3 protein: CASSSGRGASGNTIYF; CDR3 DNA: TGTGCCAGCAGCTCAGGTCGAGGGGCCTCTGGAAACACCATATATTTT
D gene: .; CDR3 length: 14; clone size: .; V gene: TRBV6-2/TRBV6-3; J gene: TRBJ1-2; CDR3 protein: CASSYSRESYGYTF; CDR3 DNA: TGTGCCAGCAGTTACTCCAGGGAGTCTTATGGCTACACCTTC
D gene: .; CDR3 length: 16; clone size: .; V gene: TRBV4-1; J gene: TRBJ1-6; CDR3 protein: CASSQVEGEVNSPLHF; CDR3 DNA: TGCGCCAGCAGCCAAGTGGAGGGGGAGGTTAATTCACCCCTCCACTTT
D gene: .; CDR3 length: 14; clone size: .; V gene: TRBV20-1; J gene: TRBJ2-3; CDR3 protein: CSASGRISTDTQYF; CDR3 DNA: TGCAGTGCTAGTGGGCGGATTAGCACAGATACGCAGTATTTT
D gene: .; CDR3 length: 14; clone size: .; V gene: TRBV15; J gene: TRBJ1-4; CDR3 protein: CATSPDGAAEKLFF; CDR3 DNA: TGTGCCACCAGCCCTGACGGGGCCGCTGAAAAACTGTTTTTT
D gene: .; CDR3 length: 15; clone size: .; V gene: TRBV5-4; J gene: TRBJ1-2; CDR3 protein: CASSLDLGFGYGYTF; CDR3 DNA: TGTGCCAGCAGCTTGGATCTGGGCTTCGGCTATGGCTACACCTTC
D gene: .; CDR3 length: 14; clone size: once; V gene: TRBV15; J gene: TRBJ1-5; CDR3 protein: CATSRPGGNQPQHF; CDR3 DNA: TGTGCCACCAGCAGACCAGGGGGCAATCAGCCCCAGCATTTT
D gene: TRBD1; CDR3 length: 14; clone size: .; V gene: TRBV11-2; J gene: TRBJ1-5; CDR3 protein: CASSLAGGYQPQHF; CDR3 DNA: TGTGCCAGCAGCTTAGCAGGGGGGTATCAGCCCCAGCATTTT
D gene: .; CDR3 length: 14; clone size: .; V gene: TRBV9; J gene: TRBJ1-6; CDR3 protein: CASSVEGPHSPLHF; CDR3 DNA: TGTGCCAGCAGCGTAGAGGGGCCCCACTCACCCCTCCACTTT
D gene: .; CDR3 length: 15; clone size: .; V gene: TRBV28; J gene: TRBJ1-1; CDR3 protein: CASSPTPIGVPEAFF; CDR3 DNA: TGTGCCAGCAGCCCCACCCCGATTGGTGTCCCTGAAGCTTTCTTT
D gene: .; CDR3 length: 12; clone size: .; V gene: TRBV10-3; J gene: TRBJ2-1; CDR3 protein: CAISENANEQFF; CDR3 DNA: TGTGCCATCAGTGAGAATGCGAATGAGCAGTTCTTC
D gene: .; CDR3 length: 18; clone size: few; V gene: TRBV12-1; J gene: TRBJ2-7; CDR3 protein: CASSPRLLLAGKDYEQYF; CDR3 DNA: TGTGCCAGCAGCCCCCGCCTCCTACTAGCGGGGAAGGACTACGAGCAGTACTTC
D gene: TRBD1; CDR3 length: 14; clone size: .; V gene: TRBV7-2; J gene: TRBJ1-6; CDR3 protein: CASSRGQGTSPLHF; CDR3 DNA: TGTGCCAGCAGCAGGGGGCAGGGGACCTCACCCCTCCACTTT
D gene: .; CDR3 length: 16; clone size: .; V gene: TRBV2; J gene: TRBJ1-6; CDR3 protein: CASSGIGSSYNSPLHF; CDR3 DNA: TGTGCCAGCAGTGGTATTGGGTCGTCATATAATTCACCCCTCCACTTT
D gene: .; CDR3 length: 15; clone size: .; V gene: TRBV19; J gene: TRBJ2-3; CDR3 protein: CASSIQPVPTDTQYF; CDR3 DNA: TGTGCCAGTAGTATACAGCCCGTACCCACAGATACGCAGTATTTT
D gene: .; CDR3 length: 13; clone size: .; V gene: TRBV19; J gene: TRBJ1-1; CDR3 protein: CASSKVLNTEAFF; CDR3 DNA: TGTGCCAGTAGTAAAGTCTTGAACACTGAAGCTTTCTTT
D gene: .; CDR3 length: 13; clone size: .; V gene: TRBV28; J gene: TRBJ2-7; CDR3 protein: CASFGPSMREQYF; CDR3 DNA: TGTGCCAGTTTCGGCCCGTCAATGAGGGAGCAGTACTTC
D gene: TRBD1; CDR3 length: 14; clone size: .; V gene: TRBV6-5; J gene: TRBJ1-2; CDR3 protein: CASSYGDRGEGYTF; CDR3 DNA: TGTGCCAGCAGTTACGGGGACAGGGGAGAGGGCTACACCTTC
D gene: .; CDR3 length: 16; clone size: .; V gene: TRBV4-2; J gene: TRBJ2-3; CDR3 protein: CASSQDWRGYTDTQYF; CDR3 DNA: TGTGCCAGCAGCCAAGACTGGCGGGGCTACACAGATACGCAGTATTTT
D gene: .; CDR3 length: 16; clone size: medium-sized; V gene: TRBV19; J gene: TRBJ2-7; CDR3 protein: CASSTQETVSSYEQYF; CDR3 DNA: TGTGCCAGTAGTACTCAGGAGACGGTAAGCTCCTACGAGCAGTACTTC
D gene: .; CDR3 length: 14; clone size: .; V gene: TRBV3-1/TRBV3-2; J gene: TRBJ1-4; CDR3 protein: CASSQGLTRAKLFF; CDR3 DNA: TGTGCCAGCAGCCAGGGCCTCACCCGGGCAAAACTGTTTTTT
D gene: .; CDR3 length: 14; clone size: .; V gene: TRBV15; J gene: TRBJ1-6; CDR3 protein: CATSRDTANSPLHF; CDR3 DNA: TGTGCCACCAGCAGAGATACGGCGAATTCACCCCTCCACTTT
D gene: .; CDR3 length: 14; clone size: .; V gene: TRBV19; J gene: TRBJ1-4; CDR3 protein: CASSIVVAPEKLFF; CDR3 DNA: TGTGCCAGTAGTATAGTGGTGGCGCCTGAAAAACTGTTTTTT
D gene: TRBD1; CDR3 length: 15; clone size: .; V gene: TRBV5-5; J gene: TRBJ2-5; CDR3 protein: CASSLERGRWETQYF; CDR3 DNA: TGTGCCAGCAGCTTGGAGAGGGGGCGGTGGGAGACCCAGTACTTC
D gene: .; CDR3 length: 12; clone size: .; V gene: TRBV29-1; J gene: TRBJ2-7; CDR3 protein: CSVEDWGQESYF; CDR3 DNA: TGCAGCGTTGAAGATTGGGGCCAGGAATCGTACTTC
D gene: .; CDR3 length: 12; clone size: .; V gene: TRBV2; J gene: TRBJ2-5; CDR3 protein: CASCSVQETQYF; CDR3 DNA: TGTGCCAGTTGCAGTGTCCAAGAGACCCAGTACTTC
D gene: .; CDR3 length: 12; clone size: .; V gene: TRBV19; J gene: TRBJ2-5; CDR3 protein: CASKGSPETQYF; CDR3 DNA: TGTGCCAGTAAAGGGAGCCCGGAGACCCAGTACTTC
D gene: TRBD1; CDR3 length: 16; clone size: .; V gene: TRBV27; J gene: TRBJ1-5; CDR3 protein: CASSVRGGGLGQPQHF; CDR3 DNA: TGTGCCAGCAGTGTAAGGGGAGGGGGCCTCGGGCAGCCCCAGCATTTT
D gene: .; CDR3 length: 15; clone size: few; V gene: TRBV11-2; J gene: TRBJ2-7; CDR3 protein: CASRSGPQDSYEQYF; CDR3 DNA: TGTGCCAGCAGATCCGGGCCCCAAGACTCCTACGAGCAGTACTTC
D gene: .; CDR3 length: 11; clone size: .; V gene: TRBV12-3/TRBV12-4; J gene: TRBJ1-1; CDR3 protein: CASSHTSEAFF; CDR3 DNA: TGTGCCAGCAGCCATACCTCTGAAGCTTTCTTT
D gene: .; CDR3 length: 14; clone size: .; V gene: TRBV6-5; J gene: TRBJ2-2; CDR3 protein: CASRTDREAGELFF; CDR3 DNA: TGTGCCAGCAGGACAGACAGGGAGGCCGGGGAGCTGTTTTTT
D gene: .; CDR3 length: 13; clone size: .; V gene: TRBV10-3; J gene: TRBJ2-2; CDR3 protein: CAISKQGSGELFF; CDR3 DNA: TGTGCCATCAGTAAACAGGGTTCCGGGGAGCTGTTTTTT
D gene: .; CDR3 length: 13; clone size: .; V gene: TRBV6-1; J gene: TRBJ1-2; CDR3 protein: CASTPTPLYGYTF; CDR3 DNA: TGTGCCAGCACCCCCACACCTCTCTATGGCTACACCTTC
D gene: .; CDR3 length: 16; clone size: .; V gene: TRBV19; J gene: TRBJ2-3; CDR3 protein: CASSIAYGLSTDTQYF; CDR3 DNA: TGTGCCAGTAGTATAGCTTATGGACTCAGCACAGATACGCAGTATTTT
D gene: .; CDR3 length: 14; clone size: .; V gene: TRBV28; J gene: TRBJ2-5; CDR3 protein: CASSLTRGGETQYF; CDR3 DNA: TGTGCCAGCAGTTTAACCAGGGGCGGAGAGACCCAGTACTTC
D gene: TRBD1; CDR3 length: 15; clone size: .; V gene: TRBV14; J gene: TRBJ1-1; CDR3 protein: CASSLPGGVGTEAFF; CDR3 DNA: TGTGCCAGCAGCCTTCCAGGGGGCGTGGGTACTGAAGCTTTCTTT
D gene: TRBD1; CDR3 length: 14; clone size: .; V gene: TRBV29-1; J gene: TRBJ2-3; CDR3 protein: CSVGPGQGSDTQYF; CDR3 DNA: TGCAGCGTTGGCCCGGGACAGGGATCAGATACGCAGTATTTT
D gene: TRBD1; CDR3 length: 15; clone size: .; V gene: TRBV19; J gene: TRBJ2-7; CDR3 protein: CASSSGQGETYEQYF; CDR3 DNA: TGTGCCAGTAGTTCGGGACAGGGCGAAACCTACGAGCAGTACTTC
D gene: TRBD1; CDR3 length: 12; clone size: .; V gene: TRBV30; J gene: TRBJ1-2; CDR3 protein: CAWSGGQGGYTF; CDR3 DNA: TGTGCCTGGAGTGGCGGACAGGGGGGCTACACCTTC
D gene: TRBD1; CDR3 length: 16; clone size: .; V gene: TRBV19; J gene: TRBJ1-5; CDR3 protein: CASNRPGQGRNQPQHF; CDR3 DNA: TGTGCCAGTAACCGACCGGGACAGGGTAGAAATCAGCCCCAGCATTTT
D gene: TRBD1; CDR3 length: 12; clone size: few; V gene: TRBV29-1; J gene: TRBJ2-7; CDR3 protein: CSVGTGYVEQYF; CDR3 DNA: TGCAGCGTCGGGACAGGGTATGTCGAGCAGTACTTC
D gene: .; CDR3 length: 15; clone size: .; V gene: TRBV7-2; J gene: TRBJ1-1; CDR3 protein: CASSLRAGLNTEAFF; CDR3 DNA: TGTGCCAGCAGCTTAAGGGCGGGTCTGAACACTGAAGCTTTCTTT